This T cell receptor beta chain originates from a study of response to subunit inactivated influenza vaccine. Study conclusions and caveats: Few additional T cells are recruited per seasonal influenza vaccination, authors suggested.

Germline assignment: CDR1 LGHNA and CDR2 YSLEER. With 4 bases removed from V and 8 bases from J, the gap between germline ends came to 11 bases. CDR3 length: 13 residues. TCRdb called the RT-PCR reads again in MiXCR, with one record for every CDR3 protein. The table shows around 200,000 distinct CDR3 sequences, with around a tenth occurring only once. The sample holds many counts of this clonotype. Its cognate antigen is unknown. Sequences were derived from non-naive T cells sorted from PBMCs, sampled on the day of vaccination. This clonotype originated in a man in his fifties who received an inactivated influenza vaccine. This chain links TRBV4-3 with TRBJ1-4, with D uncertain. The CDR3 sequence: CASSLNVGEKLFF. CDR3 in DNA: TGCGCCAGCAGCCTGAACGTGGGCGAAAAACTGTTTTTT.